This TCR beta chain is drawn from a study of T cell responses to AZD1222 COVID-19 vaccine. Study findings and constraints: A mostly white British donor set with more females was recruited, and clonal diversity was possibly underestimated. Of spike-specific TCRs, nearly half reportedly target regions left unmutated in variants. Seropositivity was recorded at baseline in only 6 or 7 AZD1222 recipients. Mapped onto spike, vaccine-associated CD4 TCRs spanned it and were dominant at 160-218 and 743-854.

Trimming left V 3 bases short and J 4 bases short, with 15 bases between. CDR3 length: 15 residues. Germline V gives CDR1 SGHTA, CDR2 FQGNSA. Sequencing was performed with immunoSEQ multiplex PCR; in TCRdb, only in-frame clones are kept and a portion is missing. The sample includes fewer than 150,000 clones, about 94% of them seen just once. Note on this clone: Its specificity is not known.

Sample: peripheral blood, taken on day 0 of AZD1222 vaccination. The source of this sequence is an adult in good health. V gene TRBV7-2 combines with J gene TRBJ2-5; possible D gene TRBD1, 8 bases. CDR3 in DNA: TGTGCCAGCAGCTTGGAGACAGGGGAGGGAGAGACCCAGTACTTC. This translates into CASSLETGEGETQYF.